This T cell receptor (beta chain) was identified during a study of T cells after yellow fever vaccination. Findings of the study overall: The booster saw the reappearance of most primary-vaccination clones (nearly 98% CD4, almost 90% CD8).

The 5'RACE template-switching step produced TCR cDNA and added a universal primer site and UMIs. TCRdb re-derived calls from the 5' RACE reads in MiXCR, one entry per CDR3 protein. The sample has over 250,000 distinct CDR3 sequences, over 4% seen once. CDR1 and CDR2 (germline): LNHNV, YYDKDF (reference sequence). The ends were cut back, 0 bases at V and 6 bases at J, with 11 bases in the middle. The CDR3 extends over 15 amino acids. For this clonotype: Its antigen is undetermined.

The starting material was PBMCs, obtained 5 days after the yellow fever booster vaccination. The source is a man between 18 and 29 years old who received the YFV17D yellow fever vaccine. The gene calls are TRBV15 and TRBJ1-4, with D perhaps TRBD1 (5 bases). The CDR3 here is CATSRDSGWDEKLFF. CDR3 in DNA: TGTGCCACCAGCAGAGATTCAGGGTGGGATGAAAAACTGTTTTTT. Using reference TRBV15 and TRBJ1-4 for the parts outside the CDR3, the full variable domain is DAMVIQNPRYQVTQFGKPVTLSCSQTLNHNVMYWYQQKSSQAPKLLFHYYDKDFNNEADTPDNFQSRRPNTSFCFLDIRSPGLGDTAMYLCATSRDSGWDEKLFFGSGTQLSVL.